This TCR beta chain derives from a study of vaccination and CD4 T cells after COVID-19. Study-level background: For each participant, vaccination comprised two doses of either the BNT162b2 or the mRNA-1273 vaccine. Cells were stimulated with overlapping spike peptide pools from SARS-CoV-2, HCoV-NL63, HCoV-OC43 and HCoV-229E.

This CDR3 is 13 amino acids long. Germline CDR1 is MNHEY and CDR2 is SVGAGI. Time point reported: late sampling 161 to 241 days after vaccination in three convalescent patients. Treatment here: roughly 11-day PBMC culture with coronavirus spike peptide pools or control peptides (ViraFEST assay). Researchers reported culturing two million PBMCs per well with approximately 10 IU/ml IL-2 and around 9.4 ug/ml peptide pools. Notes on this clonotype: Its target is unknown. This could be a read error, since a much larger clone is one nucleotide away.

The Oncomine TCR Beta short-read assay sequenced DNA from cultured CD4+ T cells. From the PCR reads, TCRdb called clonotypes with MiXCR, one entry per CDR3 protein. The sample has tens of thousands of distinct CDR3 sequences; 25% to 30% are singletons. Sequencing was performed on CD4+ T cells from blood, cultured in vitro, taken about 7 months after SARS-CoV-2 vaccination. The chain is built from TRBV6-5 and TRBJ2-5; no definite D call. The sequence was obtained from a human donor who had recovered from COVID-19. CDR3 coding DNA: TGTGCCAGCAGTTACGGGATACAAGAGACCCGGTACTTC. Amino acids: CASSYGIQETRYF.